Listed here is a single T cell receptor (beta chain). Source study methods: Amplification of reference gene primers was used by the study to estimate nucleated cell counts. TCRdb's table, derived via immunoSEQ multiplex PCR, lists solely in-frame clones and lacks some. V and J calls and clone size come straight from that table; D and trimming were deduced from the DNA. Among about 120,000 clones listed, 82% were seen once. These data come from a study of blood T cell repertoires in COVID-19. At the level of the study: Samples of COVID-19 (acute and convalescent) were obtained from the United States, Italy and Spain. Sample material is recorded as cDNA or gDNA derived from T cells, B-cell-depleted T cells, or PBMCs.

Germline CDR1 LNHDA, CDR2 SQIVND (reference sequence). Trimming took off 8 bases at V and 4 bases at J, with 7 bases between the two ends. CDR3 length: 11 amino acids. Material: peripheral blood. The chain uses TRBV19 and TRBJ2-3, with D unclear. The source is a man in his 70s with acute or convalescent COVID-19. CDR3 region: CASEISDTQYF. For the CDR3, the DNA is TGTGCCAGTGAGATATCAGATACGCAGTATTTT.